This entry concerns a single T cell receptor beta chain. No antigen is known for it. The CDR3 covers 14 residues. CDR1 is SGHRS and CDR2 is YFSETQ in the germline V gene. V was cut by 3 bases and J by 3 bases, with 12 bases left in between. The sample comes from a study of shared clonotypes between healthy human individuals. Notes on the study in general: Represented diversity (both genetic and exposure-history) was limited by the small number of donors.

With ten immunoSEQ deep assay plates, unsorted PBMC DNA underwent sequencing. Profiled with immunoSEQ multiplex PCR; TCRdb holds only in-frame clones, not every one. This table holds about 560,000 clones, around 80% found once. The V gene is TRBV5-1, the J gene TRBJ1-1; no clear D gene. The clonotype comes from a woman aged 40 to 50 in good health. Some clones in this sample may be carry-over from other donors' samples. Specimen: PBMCs. CDR3 amino acids: CASSSYRYDTEAFF. The CDR3 nucleotides are TGCGCCAGCAGCTCCTACCGCTACGACACTGAAGCTTTCTTT.